This T cell receptor (beta chain) was sequenced in a study of T-cell memory formation after mild COVID-19. The wider study: Clusters of TCRs were largely donor specific. Study results and caveats: CD4+ contracting clones were mainly CM and EM; CD8+ ones, EMRA.

The CDR3 is 17 amino acids. Germline CDR1 reads LNHDA; CDR2 reads SQIVND (reference sequence). V lost 7 bases to trimming and J lost 1 base; unmatched junction nucleotides: 11. Amplification by 5'RACE using constant-segment primers produced TCR alpha and TCR beta cDNA libraries that carried sample barcodes and UMIs. TCRdb used MiXCR to reprocess the 5' RACE reads, holding one entry per CDR3 protein. The sample has approximately 250,000 distinct CDR3 sequences, 15% to 19% seen once; the top ten hold 2.1%. This clonotype was detected only a few times. The antigen is undetermined. The sample consisted of PBMCs or a T cell subset sorted from them (not recorded which). This chain joins TRBV19 and TRBJ2-2, with 8 bases lining up with TRBD2. This TCR came from an adult woman who had mild COVID-19 (a few samples of this study predate the infection). Cell type and time point are not known. CDR3 bases: TGTGCCAGTAATAGTAGGTCGGCGGGGGGGAACACCGGGGAGCTGTTTTTT. It is translated as CASNSRSAGGNTGELFF.